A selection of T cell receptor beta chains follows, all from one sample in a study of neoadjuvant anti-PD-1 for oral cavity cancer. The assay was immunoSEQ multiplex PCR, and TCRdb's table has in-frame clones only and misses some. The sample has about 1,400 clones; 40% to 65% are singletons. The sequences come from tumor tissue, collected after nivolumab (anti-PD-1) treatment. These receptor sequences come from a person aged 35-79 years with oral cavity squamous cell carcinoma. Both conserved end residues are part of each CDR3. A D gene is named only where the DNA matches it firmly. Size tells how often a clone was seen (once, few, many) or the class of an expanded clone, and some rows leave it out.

DNA: TGTGCCAGCAGCCCTGGACTAGACCTGGACGGGGAGCTGTTTTTT
CDR3: CASSPGLDLDGELFF
D: TRBD2
J: TRBJ2-2
V: TRBV5-7
size: large

DNA: TGCGCCAGCAGCGGAACGAGCGGGAGGGCCCTCGCGAACACCGGGGAGCTGTTTTTT
CDR3: CASSGTSGRALANTGELFF
D: TRBD2
J: TRBJ2-2
V: TRBV4-1
size: -

DNA: TGTGCCAGCAGTTGGGCCCTGCCCAACATTCAGTACTTC
CDR3: CASSWALPNIQYF
D: -
J: TRBJ2-4
V: TRBV6-5
size: -

DNA: TGTGCCAGCAGCTTAGCTTTGGGGGCCCCCTCTGGAAACACCATATATTTT
CDR3: CASSLALGAPSGNTIYF
D: -
J: TRBJ1-3
V: TRBV7-9
size: -

DNA: TGTGCCTGGAGCCGAGGATTAGACTACGAGCAGTACTTC
CDR3: CAWSRGLDYEQYF
D: -
J: TRBJ2-7
V: TRBV30
size: few

DNA: TGTGCCAGCAGTCTGACTAGCGCGCGAGAGACCCAGTACTTC
CDR3: CASSLTSARETQYF
D: TRBD2
J: TRBJ2-5
V: TRBV2
size: -

DNA: TGTGCCAGCAGATTGGGAGGCAGGGGGCTCATAGATGGGAGCACCATATATTTT
CDR3: CASRLGGRGLIDGSTIYF
D: TRBD1
J: TRBJ1-3
V: TRBV2
size: few

DNA: TGCGCCAGCAGTTCACAGGGAACTGGCGGCTACACCTTC
CDR3: CASSSQGTGGYTF
D: -
J: TRBJ1-2
V: TRBV10-2
size: -

DNA: TGTGCCAGCAGCTTAGAGGGGACCCAGTACTTC
CDR3: CASSLEGTQYF
D: -
J: TRBJ2-5
V: TRBV7-8
size: -

DNA: TGTGCCAGCAGCCCGACCTGGGGACCCAATCAGCCCCAGCATTTT
CDR3: CASSPTWGPNQPQHF
D: -
J: TRBJ1-5
V: TRBV7-9
size: -

DNA: TGTGCCAGCAGCCCCCCCAGCCACTACGAGCAGTACTTC
CDR3: CASSPPSHYEQYF
D: -
J: TRBJ2-7
V: TRBV7-9
size: few

DNA: TGCGCCAGCAGCCCAGGGGGGCCTACCGGGGAGCTGTTTTTT
CDR3: CASSPGGPTGELFF
D: -
J: TRBJ2-2
V: TRBV5-1
size: -

DNA: TGTGCCAACCAGAGGGACCGTGATCAGCCCCAGCATTTT
CDR3: CANQRDRDQPQHF
D: -
J: TRBJ1-5
V: TRBV10-3
size: -

DNA: TGTGCCATCAGTGGTTCGGGACACTTTGAAAAACTGTTTTTT
CDR3: CAISGSGHFEKLFF
D: -
J: TRBJ1-4
V: TRBV10-3
size: -

DNA: TGTGCCAGCAGCCCCCCCGGGACAGGGGACACTGAAGCTTTCTTT
CDR3: CASSPPGTGDTEAFF
D: TRBD1
J: TRBJ1-1
V: TRBV7-9
size: -

DNA: TGTGCCAGCAGTGAAGACAGAGCTAACTATGGCTACACCTTC
CDR3: CASSEDRANYGYTF
D: -
J: TRBJ1-2
V: TRBV6-1
size: large

DNA: TGTGCCAGCAGCTTAGAATCGGGACTAGCGGGAGGTGCTTCCTACGAGCAGTACTTC
CDR3: CASSLESGLAGGASYEQYF
D: TRBD2
J: TRBJ2-7
V: TRBV7-8
size: -

DNA: TGTGCCAGCAGCCCCAGGGACTACACCTACGAGCAGTACTTC
CDR3: CASSPRDYTYEQYF
D: TRBD2
J: TRBJ2-7
V: TRBV7-9
size: -

DNA: TGCGCCAGCAGCTTATTGGGACTAGCGGGAGGTAAGGGTGAGCAGTTCTTC
CDR3: CASSLLGLAGGKGEQFF
D: TRBD2
J: TRBJ2-1
V: TRBV5-1
size: -

DNA: TGTGCCAGCAGTACTAGCGGGAGGGCCGTTGGTGAGCAGTTCTTC
CDR3: CASSTSGRAVGEQFF
D: TRBD2
J: TRBJ2-1
V: TRBV28
size: -

DNA: TGTGCCAGCAGCGTAGCGGGATTGACAGATACGCAGTATTTT
CDR3: CASSVAGLTDTQYF
D: -
J: TRBJ2-3
V: TRBV9
size: -

DNA: TGCGCCAGCAGCCAAGATGTTTTCGCCGGGGGCACCGGGGAGCTGTTTTTT
CDR3: CASSQDVFAGGTGELFF
D: -
J: TRBJ2-2
V: TRBV4-1
size: -

DNA: TGTGCCAGCAGCGGGGGACAGGGTATTGTCCATGAGCAGTTCTTC
CDR3: CASSGGQGIVHEQFF
D: TRBD1
J: TRBJ2-1
V: TRBV6-5
size: -

DNA: TGTGCCAGCAGCGATACCCTACAGGGGGATTATGGCTACACCTTC
CDR3: CASSDTLQGDYGYTF
D: TRBD1
J: TRBJ1-2
V: TRBV2
size: -

DNA: TGTGCCAGCTCACCAATGGGGAACCCCTACGAGCAGTACTTC
CDR3: CASSPMGNPYEQYF
D: -
J: TRBJ2-7
V: TRBV18
size: few

DNA: TGTGCCAGCAGCTCACAGGGAAACACCATATATTTT
CDR3: CASSSQGNTIYF
D: -
J: TRBJ1-3
V: TRBV5-6
size: -

DNA: TGTGCCAGCAGACCCGGGACAGGAGGCACAGATACGCAGTATTTT
CDR3: CASRPGTGGTDTQYF
D: TRBD1
J: TRBJ2-3
V: TRBV27
size: -

DNA: TGTGCCAGCAGCCCCAGGAGCGGGAGAGGCGGGGAGCTGTTTTTT
CDR3: CASSPRSGRGGELFF
D: TRBD2
J: TRBJ2-2
V: TRBV7-6
size: -

DNA: TGTGCCAGCAGCTTAATGGCTAGCGGGATGGGGGAGCAGTTCTTC
CDR3: CASSLMASGMGEQFF
D: TRBD2
J: TRBJ2-1
V: TRBV7-3
size: few

DNA: TGTGCCAGCTCACCCGGGACTGGCTACGAGCAGTACTTC
CDR3: CASSPGTGYEQYF
D: -
J: TRBJ2-7
V: TRBV18
size: -

DNA: TGTGCCAGTAGTACGCGGACGGGAAGCAATCAGCCCCAGCATTTT
CDR3: CASSTRTGSNQPQHF
D: -
J: TRBJ1-5
V: TRBV19
size: -

DNA: TGCGCCAGCAGCTTGGAGCAGGGTGGTCAGCCCCAGCATTTT
CDR3: CASSLEQGGQPQHF
D: -
J: TRBJ1-5
V: TRBV5-1
size: -

DNA: TGTGCCAGCAGCTATCCGGGACAGCAGTACTTC
CDR3: CASSYPGQQYF
D: -
J: TRBJ2-7
V: TRBV6-6
size: once

DNA: TGTGCCAGCAGTGATAGCGGGTACGAGCAGTACTTC
CDR3: CASSDSGYEQYF
D: TRBD2
J: TRBJ2-7
V: TRBV6-6
size: -

DNA: TGTGCCAGCAGTTTCCAGGGAACCGGGGAGCTGTTTTTT
CDR3: CASSFQGTGELFF
D: -
J: TRBJ2-2
V: TRBV6-5
size: -

DNA: TGTGCCAGTAGTATCGCCTCTGGAAACACCATATATTTT
CDR3: CASSIASGNTIYF
D: -
J: TRBJ1-3
V: TRBV19
size: few

DNA: TGCGCCAGCAGCTTGGGTCAGCATAACACCGGGGAGCTGTTTTTT
CDR3: CASSLGQHNTGELFF
D: -
J: TRBJ2-2
V: TRBV5-1
size: -

DNA: TGTGCCAGCAGCTCGGACAGGGGGCCCACTGAAGCTTTCTTT
CDR3: CASSSDRGPTEAFF
D: TRBD1
J: TRBJ1-1
V: TRBV7-8
size: once

DNA: TGTGCCAGCAGCGGTTGGACATCACCCTACGAGCAGTACTTC
CDR3: CASSGWTSPYEQYF
D: -
J: TRBJ2-7
V: TRBV6-5
size: few

DNA: TGTGCCAGCCGGTCCAGGGAGAGCAACACCATATATTTT
CDR3: CASRSRESNTIYF
D: -
J: TRBJ1-3
V: TRBV6-1
size: -

DNA: TGTGCCAGCAGTGCCAGTTTCAACACTGAAGCTTTCTTT
CDR3: CASSASFNTEAFF
D: -
J: TRBJ1-1
V: TRBV6-4
size: -

DNA: TGTGCCATCAGTGAGGGGCCTAAGCAGTTCTTC
CDR3: CAISEGPKQFF
D: -
J: TRBJ2-1
V: TRBV10-3
size: -

DNA: TGTGCCAGCAGTTCCCGCAGCCCACGGGGGCGGATCGAGCAGTACTTC
CDR3: CASSSRSPRGRIEQYF
D: -
J: TRBJ2-7
V: TRBV27
size: -

DNA: TGTGCCAGCAGCTTAGGACTAGCTGGAGAGCAGTACTTC
CDR3: CASSLGLAGEQYF
D: TRBD2
J: TRBJ2-7
V: TRBV7-9
size: few

DNA: TGTGCCAGCTGTCCAGGGGACGGGACTGAAGCTTTCTTT
CDR3: CASCPGDGTEAFF
D: -
J: TRBJ1-1
V: TRBV2
size: -

DNA: TGTGCCACCAGTATGGGGGGCGGCGGTCAGCCCCAGCATTTT
CDR3: CATSMGGGGQPQHF
D: -
J: TRBJ1-5
V: TRBV15
size: -

DNA: TGTGCCAGCCGGATGGCCGGGGAGCTGTTTTTT
CDR3: CASRMAGELFF
D: -
J: TRBJ2-2
V: TRBV6-5
size: -

DNA: TGTGCCAGCAGTGAGGGACACCAGGGAAACACCATATATTTT
CDR3: CASSEGHQGNTIYF
D: -
J: TRBJ1-3
V: TRBV6-1
size: -

DNA: TGTGCCAGCAGTACAGCAAACACTGAAGCTTTCTTT
CDR3: CASSTANTEAFF
D: -
J: TRBJ1-1
V: TRBV6-1
size: -

DNA: TGTGCCAGCAGCTTGTACTTGGGTTCTAGCGGAGGATACAATGAGCAGTTCTTC
CDR3: CASSLYLGSSGGYNEQFF
D: TRBD2
J: TRBJ2-1
V: TRBV5-8
size: -

DNA: TGTGCCAGCAGCGACCGGGACTATTCCTACGAGCAGTACTTC
CDR3: CASSDRDYSYEQYF
D: TRBD2
J: TRBJ2-7
V: TRBV7-9
size: large

DNA: TGCGCCAGCAGCCAAGTGGGGGCCTACGGGAATGAGCAGTTCTTC
CDR3: CASSQVGAYGNEQFF
D: -
J: TRBJ2-1
V: TRBV4-3
size: -

DNA: TGTGCCAGTAGGGCCCCCGGGACAGCGGCCACCTACGAGCAGTACTTC
CDR3: CASRAPGTAATYEQYF
D: TRBD1
J: TRBJ2-7
V: TRBV19
size: -

DNA: TGTGCCAGTTCGGGACTACCTTACAATGAGCAGTTCTTC
CDR3: CASSGLPYNEQFF
D: TRBD2
J: TRBJ2-1
V: TRBV19
size: once

DNA: TGTGCCAGCAGTGGAAGAGAGGGGTTTTATGGCTACACCTTC
CDR3: CASSGREGFYGYTF
D: -
J: TRBJ1-2
V: TRBV28
size: few

DNA: TGTGCCAGCAGACCGGGACAGGGATTGGGAGAGCAGTACTTC
CDR3: CASRPGQGLGEQYF
D: TRBD1
J: TRBJ2-7
V: TRBV6-5
size: few

DNA: TGTGCCAGTAGTTCCCAGGGGTCAGATACGCAGTATTTT
CDR3: CASSSQGSDTQYF
D: -
J: TRBJ2-3
V: TRBV19
size: few